The rows below give T cell receptor beta chains drawn from one sample of a study of post-analysis software for immune sequencing data. TCRdb itself ran the PCR reads through MiXCR, one entry per CDR3 protein. Counted here are roughly 650,000 distinct CDR3 sequences, approximately 60% occurring once; the ten biggest clones make up roughly 10%. Sample: blood. All receptors derive from a girl aged 2 to 9 with multiple sclerosis. CDR3s include the opening cysteine and the closing phenylalanine or tryptophan. D genes are given only for firm matches. Clone size is shown for a subset of rows, as once, few, many or a class of expanded clone.

J gene	D gene	V gene	clone size	CDR3 DNA	CDR3 protein
TRBJ1-2	-	TRBV6-1	-	TGTGCCAGCAGTGAAGCGCAGACAACCTATGGCTACACCTTC	CASSEAQTTYGYTF
TRBJ2-5	TRBD1	TRBV6-1	-	TGTGCCAGCAGAACCTCCGGGACAGTTGAAGAGACCCAGTACTTC	CASRTSGTVEETQYF
TRBJ2-7	TRBD1	TRBV13	few	TGTGCCAGCAGCCTGGGACAGCAACAAACCTACGAGCAGTACTTC	CASSLGQQQTYEQYF
TRBJ2-1	-	TRBV7-2	-	TGTGCCAGCAGCTTAATATCCGGGCCTGTGGGTGAGCAGTTCTTC	CASSLISGPVGEQFF
TRBJ2-7	TRBD2	TRBV20-1	-	TGCAGTGCTGGTGGACCAACTAGCGAAAGCTCCTACGAGCAGTACTTC	CSAGGPTSESSYEQYF
TRBJ2-1	-	TRBV11-2	-	TGTGCCAGCGAGCCCGGCGACAATGAGCAGTTCTTC	CASEPGDNEQFF
TRBJ2-1	-	TRBV20-1	-	TGCAGTGCGCGGAACCGGGACATTTACAATGAGCAGTTCTTC	CSARNRDIYNEQFF
TRBJ1-6	-	TRBV5-1	-	TGCGCCAGCAGTATGGACAGTGGTTCACCCCTCCACTTT	CASSMDSGSPLHF
TRBJ1-6	TRBD1	TRBV29-1	-	TGCAGCGCTCTGACAGGGGGAGGTAATTCACCCCTCCACTTT	CSALTGGGNSPLHF
TRBJ1-5	-	TRBV28	-	TGTGCCAGCAGTTTATCAAGAGTACGTGGCAATCAGCCCCAGCATTTT	CASSLSRVRGNQPQHF
TRBJ2-3	TRBD1	TRBV12-3/TRBV12-4	-	TGTGCCAGCAGCCTGACAGGGGGCAGAAATACGCAGTATTTT	CASSLTGGRNTQYF
TRBJ1-2	-	TRBV7-2	once	TGTGCCAGCAGCTTAGGGGCCGAAATGCACTATGGCTACACCTTC	CASSLGAEMHYGYTF
TRBJ2-5	TRBD1	TRBV24-1	few	TGTGCCACGGGACAGGGCGAGACCCAGTACTTC	CATGQGETQYF
TRBJ2-5	TRBD2	TRBV4-1	-	TGCGCCAGCAGCCTTAGCGGGAGCGGAGAGACCCAGTACTTC	CASSLSGSGETQYF
TRBJ1-1	-	TRBV7-2	-	TGTGCCAGCAGCTTAAAGACAAAGAACACTGAAGCTTTCTTT	CASSLKTKNTEAFF
TRBJ1-1	TRBD1	TRBV12-3/TRBV12-4	few	TGTGCCAGCAGTCGTGGGACAGGTGGTAACACTGAAGCTTTCTTT	CASSRGTGGNTEAFF
TRBJ2-2	TRBD1	TRBV5-1	-	TGCGCCAGCAGCTTGTTACAGGGGGCAGGGACCGGGGAGCTGTTTTTT	CASSLLQGAGTGELFF
TRBJ2-3	-	TRBV29-1	-	TGCAGCGTTGAAGTGGGGGAGCCAGATACGCAGTATTTT	CSVEVGEPDTQYF
TRBJ2-5	-	TRBV11-2	-	TGTGCCAGCAGCTTAAAGCGGAGCCAAGAGACCCAGTACTTC	CASSLKRSQETQYF
TRBJ2-1	TRBD2	TRBV4-1	-	TGCGCCAGCAGCCCCCGCCCAGGGACTAGCGCTAGGATGGAGTTCTTC	CASSPRPGTSARMEFF
TRBJ2-7	-	TRBV6-5	few	TGTGCCAGCAGTTACCGCGGGACAGACTACGAGCAGTACTTC	CASSYRGTDYEQYF
TRBJ2-7	TRBD1	TRBV20-1	few	TGCAGTGCTAGTCGACAGGGAGACGAGCAGTACTTC	CSASRQGDEQYF
TRBJ2-3	TRBD1	TRBV12-3/TRBV12-4	few	TGTGCCAGTGACGACAGGGTTAGCACAGATACGCAGTATTTT	CASDDRVSTDTQYF
TRBJ2-5	-	TRBV7-2	-	TGTGCCAGCAGCTTAGGGCCGGACCCTCAAGGGTCAGAGACCCAGTACTTC	CASSLGPDPQGSETQYF
TRBJ2-7	-	TRBV20-1	-	TGCAGTGCTTTGAGGGGGGTATACGAGCAGTACTTC	CSALRGVYEQYF
TRBJ2-4	-	TRBV7-9	-	TGTGCCAACAGCTTAGATCTCGGCAGCGACCAGTACTTC	CANSLDLGSDQYF
TRBJ1-6	TRBD1	TRBV7-3	few	TGTGCCAGCAGACCGGGACAGCTTAATTCACCCCTCCACTTT	CASRPGQLNSPLHF
TRBJ2-7	-	TRBV12-3/TRBV12-4	few	TGTGCCAGCAGTTTGGGGCACAATGAGCAGTACTTC	CASSLGHNEQYF
TRBJ2-1	TRBD1	TRBV6-1	-	TGTGCCAGCAGTCACGCCGGGACAGGGGTCTACAATGAGCAGTTCTTC	CASSHAGTGVYNEQFF
TRBJ1-1	-	TRBV6-2/TRBV6-3	-	TGTGCCAGCAGTCCCTATCAGAACACTGAAGCTTTCTTT	CASSPYQNTEAFF
TRBJ2-7	-	TRBV6-1	few	TGTGCCAGCAGTGAGGTTCTTATTGGGGAGCAGTACTTC	CASSEVLIGEQYF
TRBJ2-1	-	TRBV5-1	-	TGCGCCAGCAGGGACCTCCGGGACGGAGGGGATGAGCAGTTCTTC	CASRDLRDGGDEQFF
TRBJ2-5	TRBD1	TRBV10-2	-	TGCGCCAGCGAGAGGACAGGGAAGGGGACCCAGTACTTC	CASERTGKGTQYF
TRBJ1-2	-	TRBV27	few	TGTGCCAGCGGATCGGGATATGATGGCTACACCTTC	CASGSGYDGYTF
TRBJ2-3	-	TRBV7-2	-	TGTGCCAGCAGCTTAGGTGTCCGCGCAGATACGCAGTATTTT	CASSLGVRADTQYF